Listed here is a single TCR beta chain. Its matching antigen is unknown. The sample comes from a study of T cells in Graves' hyperthyroidism and ophthalmopathy. Findings of the study overall: Ophthalmopathy was model-predicted a median 6.5 months pre-onset. The majority of expanded thyroid clonotypes above 0.001 also appeared in blood.

RNA transcripts gave rise to amplified TCR beta CDR3 regions. A first-round RT-PCR of the TCR CDR3 used the HTBI primer set. TCRdb re-derived calls from the multiplex PCR reads in MiXCR, one entry per CDR3 protein. This sample has 450,000 to 500,000 distinct CDR3 sequences, with 20% to 25% found just once. Clinical Activity Scores of at least 3, NOSPECS grades of at least 4 and durations under 3 months characterized ophthalmopathy patients. Patients were excluded because of uncontrolled infection, other autoimmune disease, pregnancy or lactation. The source of this sequence is a woman in her 70s with Graves' ophthalmopathy. Sequencing was performed on blood.

The CDR3 loop reads CASSFANRQGVFF. The CDR3 coding sequence is TGTGCCAGCAGCTTTGCTAATCGACAGGGTGTTTTCTTT. The genes are TRBV7-2 and TRBJ1-1; 7 nucleotides align to TRBD1. Trimming cost V 3 bases and J 13 bases; bases outside gene matches: 11. Germline V gives CDR1 SGHTA, CDR2 FQGNSA. The CDR3 is made up of 13 amino acids.